This TCR beta chain originates from a study of CD8 T cells in ankylosing spondylitis. Findings and limits, study-wide: A motif of 7 or 8 highly homologous TCR beta variants was seen as apparently characteristic of ankylosing spondylitis blood. Clones linked to disease were reported to show significant enrichment in matched ankylosing spondylitis synovial fluid. Past studies reported some motif variants in reactive arthritis synovial fluid and blood.

Construction of TCR beta libraries was performed using quantitative 5'-RACE with molecular barcodes. TCRdb redid the calling of the 5' RACE reads with MiXCR, one entry per CDR3 protein. The sample has tens of thousands of distinct CDR3 sequences, approximately 30% seen once; the top ten hold around 59%. Regarding this clonotype: As yet, its antigen is unknown.

CDR3 length equals 13 residues. From germline, CDR1 is SNHLY and CDR2 FYNNEI. Trimming shortened V by 5 bases and J by 8 bases, and 15 bases separated the two germline ends. The receptor's source is a male donor with ankylosing spondylitis or in good health (not recorded which). The chain carries TRBV2 and TRBJ1-2, with D perhaps TRBD1 (5 bases). Sample: blood, either unsorted or a sorted T cell fraction (not recorded which). CDR3 in DNA: TGTGCCAGCAGTAGGGGCGCCGAGCCAGGCTACACCTTC. As protein: CASSRGAEPGYTF.